This T cell receptor (beta chain) derives from a study of cytomegalovirus exposure and HLA in healthy donors. The germline V and J ends were trimmed by 0 bases and 4 bases, with 8 bases remaining between them. CDR3 length: 14 amino acids. The germline gives CDR1 SGHRS, CDR2 YFSETQ. Primers for the PCR totalled 60 Vbeta and 13 Jbeta. The protocol was immunoSEQ multiplex PCR, while the TCRdb copy is restricted to in-frame clones and leaves out a portion. The sample includes roughly 110,000 clones, over 75% of them seen just once. The chain joins TRBV5-1 to TRBJ1-5, with D unclear. The sample taken for sequencing was PBMCs. The sequence was collected from a male donor in good health and CMV-seronegative. The CDR3 region is CASSLDSENQPQHF. CDR3 nucleotide sequence: TGCGCCAGCAGCTTGGATTCGGAGAATCAGCCCCAGCATTTT.